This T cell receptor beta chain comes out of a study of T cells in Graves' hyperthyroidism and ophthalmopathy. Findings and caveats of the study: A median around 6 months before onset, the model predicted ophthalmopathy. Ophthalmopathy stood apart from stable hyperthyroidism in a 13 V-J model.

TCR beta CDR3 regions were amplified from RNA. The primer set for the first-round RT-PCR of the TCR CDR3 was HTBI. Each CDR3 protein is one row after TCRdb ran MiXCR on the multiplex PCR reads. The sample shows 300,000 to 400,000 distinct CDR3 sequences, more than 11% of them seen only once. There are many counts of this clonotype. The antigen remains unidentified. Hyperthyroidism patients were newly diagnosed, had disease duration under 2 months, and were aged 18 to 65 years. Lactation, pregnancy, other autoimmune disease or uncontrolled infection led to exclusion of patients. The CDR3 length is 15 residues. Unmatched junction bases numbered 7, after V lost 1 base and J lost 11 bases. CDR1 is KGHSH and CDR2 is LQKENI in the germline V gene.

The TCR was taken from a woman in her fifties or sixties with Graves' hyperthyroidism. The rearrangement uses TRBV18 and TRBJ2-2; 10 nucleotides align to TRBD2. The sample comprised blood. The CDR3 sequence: CASSPRGSGRHELFF. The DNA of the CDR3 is TGTGCCAGCTCACCACGTGGTAGCGGGAGGCACGAGCTGTTTTTT.